What follows are 22 T cell receptor beta chains derived from one specimen sequenced in a study of blood T cells in healthy people across ages. Together with a sample-barcoded 5' primer, a J-beta primer mix was included in a second PCR lasting about 6 to 11 cycles. Via MiXCR, TCRdb re-called the 5' RACE reads, giving one row per CDR3 protein. The profile shows about 680,000 distinct CDR3 sequences, about half of them singletons. Sequenced sample: blood. Every receptor here comes from a woman aged 55-69 years in good health.

The CDR3 nucleotides are TGCAGTGCCACCCGCCCAACTAGCGGGATAACTCAAGAGACCCAGTACTTC. Its protein is CSATRPTSGITQETQYF. V is TRBV20-1 and J is TRBJ2-5; 10 nucleotides align to TRBD2. Losses at the gene ends were 6 bases for V and 2 bases for J; bases not matched to a gene: 15. The CDR3 spans 17 residues. Germline lookup yields CDR1 DFQATT and CDR2 SNEGSKA (reference sequence).

The chain couples TRBV20-1 to TRBJ2-7, with 7 nucleotides matching TRBD1. Trimming cost V 6 bases and J 2 bases; bases outside gene matches: 16. Germline loops: CDR1 DFQATT, CDR2 SNEGSKA (reference sequence). The CDR3 consists of 16 residues. The CDR3 sequence is CSAISGGAGGPYEQYF. The CDR3 nucleotides read TGCAGTGCAATCTCAGGGGGTGCAGGTGGGCCCTACGAGCAGTACTTC.

CDR3 coding DNA: TGTGCCAGCGCGGGACTAGCGTCCTACGAGCAGTACTTC. This encodes CASAGLASYEQYF. This chain links TRBV7-8 with TRBJ2-7, with 10 bases lining up with TRBD2. V lost 8 bases to trimming and J lost 1 base; unmatched junction nucleotides: 2. Germline assignment: CDR1 SGHVS and CDR2 FQNEAQ. This CDR3 has 13 amino acids. Looking up the rest from reference TRBV7-8 and TRBJ2-7 gives the full variable domain: GAGVSQSPRYKVAKRGQDVALRCDPISGHVSLFWYQQALGQGPEFLTYFQNEAQLDKSGLPSDRFFAERPEGSVSTLKIQRTQQEDSAVYLCASAGLASYEQYFGPGTRLTVT.

This clonotype has only a few counts. The chain employs TRBV25-1 and TRBJ2-3; D not certain. The germline V gene encodes CDR1 MGHDK and CDR2 SYGVNS. V was cut by 2 bases and J by 0 bases, with 12 bases left in between. The CDR3 contains 16 residues. The DNA for the CDR3 is TGTGCCAGCAGTGAAGACCTGCACTCCAGCACAGATACGCAGTATTTT. This encodes CASSEDLHSSTDTQYF.

The chain couples TRBV12-3 or TRBV12-4 to TRBJ1-6, with D possibly matching TRBD1 (6 bases). The V gene lost 10 bases and the J gene lost 7 bases, with 17 bases spanning the gap. The CDR3 loop spans 14 amino acids. CDR3 DNA sequence: TGTGCCAACAGCCCGGGACATAGCAATTCACCCCTCCACTTT. Translation: CANSPGHSNSPLHF.

The chain employs TRBV27 and TRBJ2-4; TRBD2 agrees at 9 bases. The J call is uncertain, as TRBJ2-7 better fits the DNA end. The CDR3 is 16 amino acids. From germline, CDR1 is MNHEY and CDR2 SMNVEV (reference sequence). CDR3 nucleotide sequence: TGTGCCAGCAGTTTTCTCGGTCTAGCGGGAAAGAGCGAGCAGTACTTC. It encodes CASSFLGLAGKSEQYF.

The rearrangement links TRBV20-1 to TRBJ1-1, with TRBD1 identical over 7 bases. Germline CDR1 DFQATT, CDR2 SNEGSKA (reference sequence). Trimming at V came to 3 bases and at J to 1 base, leaving 8 bases not matched to a gene. This CDR3 has 15 residues. The DNA of the CDR3 is TGCAGTGCTAGGGCCCAACAGGGGTGGAACACTGAAGCTTTCTTT. It translates to CSARAQQGWNTEAFF.

The V gene is TRBV20-1, the J gene TRBJ2-7, with 9 bases matching TRBD2. V shed 0 bases and J 6 bases; nucleotides not matched to a gene: 6. Germline CDR1 DFQATT, CDR2 SNEGSKA (reference sequence). This CDR3 spans 14 amino acids. CDR3 coding DNA: TGCAGTGCTAGAGATATGCGGGAGGGCCCCGAGCAGTACTTC. It encodes CSARDMREGPEQYF.

The chain combines TRBV10-3 with TRBJ1-6; weak D call: TRBD1 (5 bases). Germline V gene lookup returns CDR1 ENHRY and CDR2 SYGVKD. This CDR3 spans 16 amino acids. Deletions cut 2 bases from V and 9 bases from J, with 17 bases between. CDR3 DNA: TGTGCCATCAGTGAGCCGTCGGGACGGGGGTTTTCACCCCTCCACTTT. Translated: CAISEPSGRGFSPLHF.

The CDR3 loop is CASSLGPSQETQYF. CDR3 coding DNA: TGTGCCAGCAGCTTGGGACCGTCACAAGAGACCCAGTACTTC. The chain uses TRBV5-6 and TRBJ2-5; the D is unclear. The CDR3 totals 14 residues. V was cut by 0 bases and J by 2 bases, with 8 bases left in between. The germline gives CDR1 SGHDT, CDR2 YYEEEE.

The genes are TRBV5-5 and TRBJ2-1; 12 nucleotides match TRBD2. The V gene end was trimmed by 4 bases and the J gene end by 8 bases; junction bases not matched to a gene: 7. Per germline, CDR1 SGHKS and CDR2 YYEKEE (reference sequence). The CDR3 contains 15 residues. CDR3 bases: TGTGCCAGCAGCGCGACTAGCGGGAGTATCTATGAGCAGTTCTTC. Translated: CASSATSGSIYEQFF. Combining the CDR3 with reference TRBV5-5 and TRBJ2-1 gives the whole variable domain DAGVTQSPTHLIKTRGQQVTLRCSPISGHKSVSWYQQVLGQGPQFIFQYYEKEERGRGNFPDRFSARQFPNYSSELNVNALLLGDSALYLCASSATSGSIYEQFFGPGTRLTVL.

The chain recombines TRBV5-8 with TRBJ2-5; D uncertain. CDR3 length equals 14 residues. The ends were cut back, 7 bases at V and 1 base at J, with 14 bases in the middle. Germline lookup yields CDR1 SGHTS and CDR2 YDEGEE. CDR3 loop: CASLVSLVQETQYF. The DNA for the CDR3 is TGTGCCAGCCTCGTATCCTTAGTCCAAGAGACCCAGTACTTC.

This clonotype was counted once. The chain has TRBV20-1 and TRBJ1-1; TRBD1 agrees at 8 bases. Germline assignment: CDR1 DFQATT and CDR2 SNEGSKA (reference sequence). Unmatched junction bases numbered 8, after V lost 5 bases and J lost 0 bases. The CDR3 totals 15 residues. The CDR3 DNA reads TGCAGTGCTGCCATAGGGACAGGCATGAACACTGAAGCTTTCTTT. Protein: CSAAIGTGMNTEAFF.

The chain has TRBV7-2 and TRBJ1-2; D remains ambiguous. V gave up 1 base and J gave up 1 base, with 10 bases separating them. The germline gives CDR1 SGHTA, CDR2 FQGNSA. The CDR3 is 15 amino acids. CDR3 sequence (DNA): TGTGCCAGCAGCTTAGTAAAGTGGAATAACTATGGCTACACCTTC. It translates to CASSLVKWNNYGYTF.

This clonotype was picked up a small number of times. This chain connects TRBV20-1 to TRBJ2-5; the D gene is possibly TRBD2 (5 bases). This CDR3 contains 15 residues. V lost 0 bases and J 5 bases, leaving 16 bases between the germline ends. Germline V CDR1 and CDR2: DFQATT, SNEGSKA (reference sequence). CDR3 loop: CSARDSGGPGETQYF. In DNA, the CDR3 is TGCAGTGCTAGAGATAGTGGAGGTCCGGGGGAGACCCAGTACTTC.

The gene calls are TRBV6-1 and TRBJ1-1; 12 positions agree with TRBD1. The ends lost 8 bases at V and 4 bases at J; junction bases unmatched: 20. The CDR3 has 19 residues. The germline gives CDR1 MNHNS, CDR2 SASEGT. In nucleotides, the CDR3 is TGTGCCAGCGGGAGGAAACCAACCGGGACAGGGGGCCGTGGCACTGAAGCTTTCTTT. The encoded protein is CASGRKPTGTGGRGTEAFF.

The chain joins TRBV20-1 to TRBJ2-1; 8 bases line up with TRBD2. From germline, CDR1 is DFQATT and CDR2 SNEGSKA (reference sequence). V trimming: 3 bases; J trimming: 7 bases; junction bases outside the gene matches: 14. CDR3 size: 16 residues. The DNA for the CDR3 is TGCAGTGCTAGGCAGACCCGGGGGGGCCTGTGGAATGAGCAGTTCTTC. It is translated as CSARQTRGGLWNEQFF.

This clonotype has only a few counts. The chain recombines TRBV7-2 with TRBJ2-1; D is ambiguous. The germline CDR1 and CDR2 sequences are SGHTA and FQGNSA. The CDR3 has 11 amino acids. V lost 5 bases and J 8 bases, leaving 7 bases between the germline ends. CDR3: CASSPRYEQFF. In DNA form, the CDR3 reads TGTGCCAGCAGCCCTAGGTATGAGCAGTTCTTC.

This chain links TRBV2 with TRBJ2-7; TRBD2 might be the D (6 bases). The length of the CDR3 is 13 residues. Looked up from germline, CDR1 is SNHLY and CDR2 is FYNNEI. The V end lost 7 bases, the J end lost 2 bases, and 12 bases lay between the germline ends. CDR3 nucleotide sequence: TGTGCCAGCATCCGGGGGAGTCCCTACGAGCAGTACTTC. This gives the protein CASIRGSPYEQYF.

In this sample, this clonotype turned up a few times. The rearrangement joins TRBV3-1 to TRBJ1-2; D unclear. In germline, CDR1 is LGHDT, CDR2 YNNKEL (reference sequence). The CDR3 sequence is 15 residues long. V was clipped by 1 base and J by 0 bases, with 9 bases between them. The CDR3 DNA reads as TGTGCCAGCAGCCAAGGACAAGCAGCTAACTATGGCTACACCTTC. Translation gives CASSQGQAANYGYTF.

This chain links TRBV9 with TRBJ1-2, with 7 bases matching TRBD1. The J segment lost 0 bases and the V segment lost 4 bases, leaving 6 bases of the junction unmatched. This CDR3 spans 15 amino acids. Germline V CDR1 and CDR2: SGDLS, YYNGEE. This chain's CDR3 is CASSTRQGSNYGYTF. The DNA for the CDR3 is TGTGCCAGCAGCACCCGACAGGGCTCTAACTATGGCTACACCTTC.

The chain carries TRBV6-6 and TRBJ2-7; D may correspond to TRBD1 or TRBD2 (6 bases each). The V gene lost 7 bases and the J gene lost 2 bases, with 15 bases spanning the gap. The CDR3 covers 14 residues. Germline loops: CDR1 MNHNY, CDR2 SVGAGI (reference sequence). CDR3 sequence (DNA): TGTGCCAGCACCCTAGGGGGGAAGGCCTACGAGCAGTACTTC. Protein product: CASTLGGKAYEQYF.